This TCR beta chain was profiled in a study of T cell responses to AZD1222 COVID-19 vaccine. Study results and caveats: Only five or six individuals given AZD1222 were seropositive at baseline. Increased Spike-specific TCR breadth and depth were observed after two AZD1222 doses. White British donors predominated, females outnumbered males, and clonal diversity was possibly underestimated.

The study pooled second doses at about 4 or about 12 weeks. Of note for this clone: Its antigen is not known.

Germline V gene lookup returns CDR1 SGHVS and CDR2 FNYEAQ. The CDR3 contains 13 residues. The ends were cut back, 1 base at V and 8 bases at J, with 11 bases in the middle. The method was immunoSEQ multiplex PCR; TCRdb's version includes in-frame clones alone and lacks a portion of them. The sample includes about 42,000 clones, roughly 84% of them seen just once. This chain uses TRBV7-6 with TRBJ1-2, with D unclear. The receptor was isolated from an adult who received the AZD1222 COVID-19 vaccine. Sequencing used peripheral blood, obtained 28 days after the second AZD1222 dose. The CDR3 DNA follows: TGTGCCAGCAGCTTAGATCCGGGGTTGGGCTACACCTTC. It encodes CASSLDPGLGYTF. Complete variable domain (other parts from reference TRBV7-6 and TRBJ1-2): GAGVSQSPRYKVTKRGQDVALRCDPISGHVSLYWYRQALGQGPEFLTYFNYEAQQDKSGLPNDRFSAERPEGSISTLTIQRTEQRDSAMYRCASSLDPGLGYTFGSGTRLTVV.